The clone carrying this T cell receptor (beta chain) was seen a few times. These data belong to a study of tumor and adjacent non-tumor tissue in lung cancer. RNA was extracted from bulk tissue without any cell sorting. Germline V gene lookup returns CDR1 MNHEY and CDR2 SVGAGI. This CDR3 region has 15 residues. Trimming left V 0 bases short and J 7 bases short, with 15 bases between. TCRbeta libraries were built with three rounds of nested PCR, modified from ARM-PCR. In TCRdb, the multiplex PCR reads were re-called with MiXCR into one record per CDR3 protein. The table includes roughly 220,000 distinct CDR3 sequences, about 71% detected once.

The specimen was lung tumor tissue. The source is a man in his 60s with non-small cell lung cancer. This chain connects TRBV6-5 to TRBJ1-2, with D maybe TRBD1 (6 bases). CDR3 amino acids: CASSYSIGGRVGYTF. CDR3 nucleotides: TGTGCCAGCAGTTACTCGATTGGGGGGCGCGTTGGCTACACCTTC.